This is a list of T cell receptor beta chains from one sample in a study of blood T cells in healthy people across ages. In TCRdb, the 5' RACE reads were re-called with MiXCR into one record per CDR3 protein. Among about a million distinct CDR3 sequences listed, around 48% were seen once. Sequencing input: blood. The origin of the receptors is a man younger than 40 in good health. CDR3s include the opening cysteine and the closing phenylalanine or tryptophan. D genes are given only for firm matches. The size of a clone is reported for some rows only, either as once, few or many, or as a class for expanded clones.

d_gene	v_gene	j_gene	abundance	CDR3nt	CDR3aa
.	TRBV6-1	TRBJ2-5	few	TGTGCCAGCAGTGAAAACTCACAAGAGACCCAGTACTTC	CASSENSQETQYF
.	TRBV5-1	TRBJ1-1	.	TGCGCCAGCAGCCCCGGGGGAGCGGGGAACACTGAAGTTTTCTTT	CASSPGGAGNTEVFF
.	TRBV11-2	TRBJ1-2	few	TGTGCCAGCAGCTTACGACAGCGGAGGGGCTACACCTTC	CASSLRQRRGYTF
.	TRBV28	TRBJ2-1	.	TGTGCCAGCAGCCCTAGAGGTCGGGCCTCCTACAATGAGCAGTTCTTC	CASSPRGRASYNEQFF
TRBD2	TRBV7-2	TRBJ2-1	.	TGTGCCAGCAGCGTGGAAGTAGCGGGGGACAATGAGCAGTTCTTC	CASSVEVAGDNEQFF
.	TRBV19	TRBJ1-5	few	TGTGCCAGTAGTGCATACAGCGACAATCGAACCCAGCATTTT	CASSAYSDNRTQHF
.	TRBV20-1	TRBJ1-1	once	TGCAGTGCTCCCGGGGCTTTCTTT	CSAPGAFF
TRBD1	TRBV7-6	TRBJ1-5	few	TGTGCCAGCAGTCTAGGACAGGGGGGAAGCAATCAGCCCCAGCATTTT	CASSLGQGGSNQPQHF
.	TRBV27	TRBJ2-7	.	TGTGCCAGCAGTTACGGGATTGGCTACGAGCAGTACTTC	CASSYGIGYEQYF
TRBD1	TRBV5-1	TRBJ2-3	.	TGCGCCAGCAGCCTCCGGGACAGGGGGCGAAAAGTAGATACGCAGTATTTT	CASSLRDRGRKVDTQYF
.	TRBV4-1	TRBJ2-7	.	TGCGCCAGCAGCCAAGTCAGTCTTATCTACGAGCAGTACTTC	CASSQVSLIYEQYF
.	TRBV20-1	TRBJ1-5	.	TGCAGTGCTAGAAGAAAAGGACATCAGCCCCAGCATTTT	CSARRKGHQPQHF
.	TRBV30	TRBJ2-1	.	TGTGCCTCGACCGGGACAAAAGGAGAGACCCAGTTCTTC	CASTGTKGETQFF
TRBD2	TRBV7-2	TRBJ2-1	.	TGTGCCAGCAGCTTAGTCTCCCAGCGGGGGGGCCGGGCCATTTCCCATGAGCAGTTCTTC	CASSLVSQRGGRAISHEQFF
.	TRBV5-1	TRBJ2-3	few	TGCGCCAGCAGCTTTTCGACAGTCCGGACAGATACGCAGTATTTT	CASSFSTVRTDTQYF